This TCR beta chain was captured in a study of T cell changes during pregnancy in multiple sclerosis. Germline V gene sequence: CDR1 GTSNPN, CDR2 SVGIG (reference sequence). This CDR3 has 11 amino acids. V dropped 2 bases and J dropped 4 bases, with 5 bases sitting between them. Assay used: immunoSEQ multiplex PCR; TCRdb lists only in-frame clones, some missing. The table includes 65,000 to 90,000 clones, approximately 92% detected once. This clone was counted a few times. This sample comprised peripheral blood, obtained in the third trimester of pregnancy. The chain links TRBV30 to TRBJ1-1; D ambiguous. This receptor was identified in a female donor in good health, enrolled as a control in a pregnancy study. CDR3 sequence reads: CAWSPVTEAFF. The CDR3 DNA sequence: TGTGCCTGGAGTCCCGTCACTGAAGCTTTCTTT.